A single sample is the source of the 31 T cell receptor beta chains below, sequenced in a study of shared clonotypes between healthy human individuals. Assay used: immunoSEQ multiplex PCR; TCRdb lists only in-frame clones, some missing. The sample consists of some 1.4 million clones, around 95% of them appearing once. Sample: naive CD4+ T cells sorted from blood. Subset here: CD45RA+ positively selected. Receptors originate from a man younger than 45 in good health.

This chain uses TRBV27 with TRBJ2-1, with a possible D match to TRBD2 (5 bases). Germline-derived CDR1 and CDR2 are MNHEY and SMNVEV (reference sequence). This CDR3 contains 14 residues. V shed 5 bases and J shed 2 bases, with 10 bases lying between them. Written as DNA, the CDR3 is TGTGCCAGCAGTCCTAGCAATCCCTACAATGAGCAGTTCTTC. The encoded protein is CASSPSNPYNEQFF.

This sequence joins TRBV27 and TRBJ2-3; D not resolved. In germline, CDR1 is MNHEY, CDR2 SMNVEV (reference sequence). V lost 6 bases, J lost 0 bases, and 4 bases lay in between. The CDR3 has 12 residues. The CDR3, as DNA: TGTGCCAGCAGCCAAAGCACAGATACGCAGTATTTT. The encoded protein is CASSQSTDTQYF.

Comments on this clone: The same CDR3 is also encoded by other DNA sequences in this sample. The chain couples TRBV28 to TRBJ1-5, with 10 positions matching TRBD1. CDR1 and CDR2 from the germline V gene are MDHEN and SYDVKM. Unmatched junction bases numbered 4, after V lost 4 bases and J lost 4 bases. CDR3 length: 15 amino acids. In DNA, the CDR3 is TGTGCCAGCAGTTCGGGACAGGGGTCGAATCAGCCCCAGCATTTT. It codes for CASSSGQGSNQPQHF.

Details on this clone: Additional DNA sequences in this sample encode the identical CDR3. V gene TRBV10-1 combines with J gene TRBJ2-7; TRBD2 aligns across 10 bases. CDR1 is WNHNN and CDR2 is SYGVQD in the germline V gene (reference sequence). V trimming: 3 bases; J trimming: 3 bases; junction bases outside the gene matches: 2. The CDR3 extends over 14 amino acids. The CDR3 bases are TGCGCCAGCAGTGAACTAGCGGGAAGCTACGAGCAGTACTTC. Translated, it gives CASSELAGSYEQYF.

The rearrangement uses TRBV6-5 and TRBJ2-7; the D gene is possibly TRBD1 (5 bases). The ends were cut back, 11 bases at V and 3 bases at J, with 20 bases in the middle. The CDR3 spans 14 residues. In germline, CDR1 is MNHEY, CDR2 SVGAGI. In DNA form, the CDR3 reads TGTGCCGTGGGGCCTCTCGGTTCATACTACGAGCAGTACTTC. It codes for CAVGPLGSYYEQYF.

This CDR3 reads CASSSPGTAYEQYF. The CDR3 nucleotides are TGTGCCAGCAGTTCGCCTGGGACTGCTTACGAGCAGTACTTC. The rearrangement uses TRBV6-6 and TRBJ2-7, with D perhaps TRBD2 (6 bases). Germline V gene lookup returns CDR1 MNHNY and CDR2 SVGAGI (reference sequence). The CDR3 loop spans 14 amino acids. With 4 bases removed from V and 4 bases from J, the gap between germline ends came to 14 bases.

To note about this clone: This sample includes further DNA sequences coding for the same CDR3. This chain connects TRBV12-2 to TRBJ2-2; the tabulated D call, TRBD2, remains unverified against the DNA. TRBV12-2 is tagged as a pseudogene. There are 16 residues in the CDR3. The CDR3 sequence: CASRFGAGVLTGELFF. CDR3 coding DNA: TGCGCAAGTCGCTTTGGGGCGGGAGTGTTGACCGGGGAGCTGTTTTTT.

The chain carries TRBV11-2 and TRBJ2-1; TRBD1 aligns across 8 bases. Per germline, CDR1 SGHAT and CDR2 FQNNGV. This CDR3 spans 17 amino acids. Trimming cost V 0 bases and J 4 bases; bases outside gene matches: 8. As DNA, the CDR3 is TGTGCCAGCAGCTTAGAGGGGGCAGGGGGCCCATACAATGAGCAGTTCTTC. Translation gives CASSLEGAGGPYNEQFF.

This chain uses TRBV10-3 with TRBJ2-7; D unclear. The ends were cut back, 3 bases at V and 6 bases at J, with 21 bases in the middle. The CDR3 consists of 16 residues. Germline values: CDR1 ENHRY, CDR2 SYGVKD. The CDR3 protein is CAISEVARSRSLEQYF. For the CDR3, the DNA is TGTGCCATCAGTGAAGTCGCGAGGAGTAGATCGCTCGAGCAGTACTTC.

CDR3 in DNA: TGTGCCAGCAGCTTAGATCTTGTCACAGCTAACTATGGCTACACCTTC. It translates to CASSLDLVTANYGYTF. J is TRBJ1-2 and V is TRBV7-2; D unresolved. The CDR3 contains 16 residues. Trimming cost V 1 base and J 0 bases, with 12 bases left between them. Germline V gene data show CDR1 as SGHTA and CDR2 as FQGNSA.

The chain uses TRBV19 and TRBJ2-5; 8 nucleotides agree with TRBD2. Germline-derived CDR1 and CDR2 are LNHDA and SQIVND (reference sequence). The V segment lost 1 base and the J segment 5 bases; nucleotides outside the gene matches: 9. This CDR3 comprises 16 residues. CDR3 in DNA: TGTGCCAGTAGTATAGGGGGTTCGGGAGGGGCGGAGACCCAGTACTTC. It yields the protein CASSIGGSGGAETQYF.

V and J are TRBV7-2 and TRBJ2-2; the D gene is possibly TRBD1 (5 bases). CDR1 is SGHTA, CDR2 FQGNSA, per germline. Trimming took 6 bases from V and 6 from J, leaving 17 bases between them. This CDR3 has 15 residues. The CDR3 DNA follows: TGTGCCAGCAGTCCTAAGGGGCTCTTTCCCGGGGAGCTGTTTTTT. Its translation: CASSPKGLFPGELFF.

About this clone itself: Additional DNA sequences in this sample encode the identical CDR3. The CDR3 spells CAISESGETQYF. The CDR3 DNA reads as TGTGCCATCAGTGAGTCTGGGGAGACCCAGTACTTC. The chain uses TRBV10-3 and TRBJ2-5; D unclear. This CDR3 region has 12 residues. Trimming removed 0 bases from V and 5 bases from J, with 4 bases in between. Germline loops: CDR1 ENHRY, CDR2 SYGVKD.

Here the CDR3 DNA reads TGCAGCGACACAGGGGGCGGCGAGACCCAGTACTTC. It codes for CSDTGGGETQYF. The chain combines TRBV29-1 with TRBJ2-5; 9 bases fit TRBD1. This CDR3 has 12 residues. Trimming removed 7 bases from V and 5 bases from J; junction bases left unmatched: 5. Germline CDR1 reads SQVTM; CDR2 reads ANQGSEA. The variable domain in full, completed from reference TRBV29-1 and TRBJ2-5, reads SAVISQKPSRDICQRGTSLTIQCQVDSQVTMMFWYRQQPGQSLTLIATANQGSEATYESGFVIDKFPISRPNLTFSTLTVSNMSPEDSSIYLCSDTGGGETQYFGPGTRLLVL.

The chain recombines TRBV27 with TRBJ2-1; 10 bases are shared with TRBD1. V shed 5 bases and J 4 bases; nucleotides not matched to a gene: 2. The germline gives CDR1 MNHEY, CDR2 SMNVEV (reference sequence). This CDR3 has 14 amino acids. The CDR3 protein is CASSGDRGYNEQFF. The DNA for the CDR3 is TGTGCCAGCAGTGGGGACAGGGGTTACAATGAGCAGTTCTTC.

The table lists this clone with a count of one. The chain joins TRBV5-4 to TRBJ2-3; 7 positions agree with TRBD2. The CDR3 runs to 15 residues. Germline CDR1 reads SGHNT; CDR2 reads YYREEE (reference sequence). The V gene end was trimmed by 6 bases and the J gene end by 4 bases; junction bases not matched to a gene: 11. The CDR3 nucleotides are TGTGCCAGCACCCGAAGACTAGCCGATGCAGATACGCAGTATTTT. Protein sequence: CASTRRLADADTQYF.

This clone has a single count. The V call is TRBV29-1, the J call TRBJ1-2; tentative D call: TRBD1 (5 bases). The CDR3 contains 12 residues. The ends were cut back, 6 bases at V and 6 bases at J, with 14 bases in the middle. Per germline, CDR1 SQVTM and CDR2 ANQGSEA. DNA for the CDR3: TGCAGCGTAGAACGGGGCTACCATGGCTACACCTTC. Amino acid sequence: CSVERGYHGYTF.

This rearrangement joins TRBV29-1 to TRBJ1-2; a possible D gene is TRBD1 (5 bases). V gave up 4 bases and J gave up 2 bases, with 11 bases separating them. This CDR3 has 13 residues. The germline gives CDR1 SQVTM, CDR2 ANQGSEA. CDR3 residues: CSVGGRDNYGYTF. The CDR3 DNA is TGCAGCGTTGGGGGGAGGGACAACTATGGCTACACCTTC.

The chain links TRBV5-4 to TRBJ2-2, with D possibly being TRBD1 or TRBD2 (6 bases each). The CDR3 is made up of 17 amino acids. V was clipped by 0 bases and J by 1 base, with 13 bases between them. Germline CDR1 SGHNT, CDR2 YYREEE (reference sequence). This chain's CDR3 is CASSLDGGTLNTGELFF. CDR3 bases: TGTGCCAGCAGCTTGGACGGGGGCACGTTGAACACCGGGGAGCTGTTTTTT.

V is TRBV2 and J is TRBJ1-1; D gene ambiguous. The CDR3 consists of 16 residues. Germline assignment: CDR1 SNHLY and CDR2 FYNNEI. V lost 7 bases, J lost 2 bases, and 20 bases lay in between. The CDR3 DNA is TGTGCCAGCAATACCGGGAGTGGTATATTCAACACTGAAGCTTTCTTT. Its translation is CASNTGSGIFNTEAFF. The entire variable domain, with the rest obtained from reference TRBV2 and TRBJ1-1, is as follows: EPEVTQTPSHQVTQMGQEVILRCVPISNHLYFYWYRQILGQKVEFLVSFYNNEISEKSEIFDDQFSVERPDGSNFTLKIRSTKLEDSAMYFCASNTGSGIFNTEAFFGQGTRLTVV.

This CDR3 is CASSWTGREQYF. Written as DNA, the CDR3 is TGTGCCAGCAGTTGGACAGGGAGAGAGCAGTACTTC. The rearrangement uses TRBV6-5 and TRBJ2-7; 8 bases are a match to TRBD1. Germline V lookup: CDR1 MNHEY, CDR2 SVGAGI. Germline trimming cut 4 bases from V and 7 bases from J; bases unmatched to any gene: 3. The CDR3 contains 12 residues.

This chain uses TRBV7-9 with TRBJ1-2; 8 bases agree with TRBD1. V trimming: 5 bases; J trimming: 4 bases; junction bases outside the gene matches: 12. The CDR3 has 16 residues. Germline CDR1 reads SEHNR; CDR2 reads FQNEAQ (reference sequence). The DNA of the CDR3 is TGTGCCAGCAGCATTTTATCTACGACAGGGGCCTATGGCTACACCTTC. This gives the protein CASSILSTTGAYGYTF.

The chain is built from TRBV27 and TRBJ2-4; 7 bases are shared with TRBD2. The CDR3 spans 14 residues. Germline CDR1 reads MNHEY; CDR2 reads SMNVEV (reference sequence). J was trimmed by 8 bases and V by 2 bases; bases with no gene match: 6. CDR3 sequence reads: CASSLRREFHIQYF. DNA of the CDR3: TGTGCCAGCAGTTTAAGGCGGGAGTTTCACATTCAGTACTTC.

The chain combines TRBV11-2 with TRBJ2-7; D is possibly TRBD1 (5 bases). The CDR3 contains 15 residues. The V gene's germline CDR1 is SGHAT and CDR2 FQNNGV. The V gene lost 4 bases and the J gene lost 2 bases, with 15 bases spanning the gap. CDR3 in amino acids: CASSSPTEYPYEQYF. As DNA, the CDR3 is TGTGCCAGCAGCTCACCGACAGAATATCCCTACGAGCAGTACTTC.

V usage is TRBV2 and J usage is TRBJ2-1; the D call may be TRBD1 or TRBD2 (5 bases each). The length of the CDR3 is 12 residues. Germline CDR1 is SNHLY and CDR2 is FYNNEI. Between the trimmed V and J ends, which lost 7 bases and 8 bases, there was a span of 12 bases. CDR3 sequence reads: CASKGLGDEQFF. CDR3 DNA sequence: TGTGCCAGCAAGGGCCTGGGGGATGAGCAGTTCTTC.

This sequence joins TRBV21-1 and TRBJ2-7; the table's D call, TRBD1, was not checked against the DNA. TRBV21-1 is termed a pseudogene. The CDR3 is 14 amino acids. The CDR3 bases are TGTGCCAGCAGACCCAGGGTAATTTCCTACGAGCAGTACTTC. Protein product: CASRPRVISYEQYF.

CDR3 DNA sequence: TGCGCCAGCAGTGAGTCGCCGGGACTTTCAGCGCAGTATTTT. Encoded protein: CASSESPGLSAQYF. The V call is TRBV10-1, the J call TRBJ2-3; the D gene is possibly TRBD2 (6 bases). CDR1 is WNHNN, CDR2 SYGVQD, per germline (reference sequence). Trimming removed 0 bases at V and 10 bases at J, with 14 bases between. The length of the CDR3 is 14 residues.

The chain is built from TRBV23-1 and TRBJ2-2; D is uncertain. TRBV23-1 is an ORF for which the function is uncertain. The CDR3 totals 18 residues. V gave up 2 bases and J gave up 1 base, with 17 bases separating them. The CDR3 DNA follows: TGCGCCAGCAGTCAAGTCGCGACTTATAGAGTGAACACCGGGGAGCTGTTTTTT. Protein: CASSQVATYRVNTGELFF.

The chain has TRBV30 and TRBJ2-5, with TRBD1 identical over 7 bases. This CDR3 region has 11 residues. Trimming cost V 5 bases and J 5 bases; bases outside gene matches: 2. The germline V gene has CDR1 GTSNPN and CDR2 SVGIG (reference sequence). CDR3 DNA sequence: TGTGCCTGGCACAGGGGTGAGACCCAGTACTTC. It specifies CAWHRGETQYF. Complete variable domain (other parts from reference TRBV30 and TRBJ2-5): SQTIHQWPATLVQPVGSPLSLECTVEGTSNPNLYWYRQAAGRGLQLLFYSVGIGQISSEVPQNLSASRPQDRQFILSSKKLLLSDSGFYLCAWHRGETQYFGPGTRLLVL.

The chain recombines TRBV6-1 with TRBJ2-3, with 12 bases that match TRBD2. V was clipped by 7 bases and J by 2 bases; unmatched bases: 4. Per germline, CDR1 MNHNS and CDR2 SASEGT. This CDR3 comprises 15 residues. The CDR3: CASNGLAGNTDTQYF. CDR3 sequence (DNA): TGTGCCAGCAACGGACTAGCGGGGAACACAGATACGCAGTATTTT.

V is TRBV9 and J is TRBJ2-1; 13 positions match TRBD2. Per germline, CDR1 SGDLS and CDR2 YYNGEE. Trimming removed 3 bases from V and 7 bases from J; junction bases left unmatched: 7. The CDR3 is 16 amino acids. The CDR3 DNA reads TGTGCCAGCAGCGCCAGACTAGCGGGAGGAGAAAATGAGCAGTTCTTC. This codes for CASSARLAGGENEQFF.